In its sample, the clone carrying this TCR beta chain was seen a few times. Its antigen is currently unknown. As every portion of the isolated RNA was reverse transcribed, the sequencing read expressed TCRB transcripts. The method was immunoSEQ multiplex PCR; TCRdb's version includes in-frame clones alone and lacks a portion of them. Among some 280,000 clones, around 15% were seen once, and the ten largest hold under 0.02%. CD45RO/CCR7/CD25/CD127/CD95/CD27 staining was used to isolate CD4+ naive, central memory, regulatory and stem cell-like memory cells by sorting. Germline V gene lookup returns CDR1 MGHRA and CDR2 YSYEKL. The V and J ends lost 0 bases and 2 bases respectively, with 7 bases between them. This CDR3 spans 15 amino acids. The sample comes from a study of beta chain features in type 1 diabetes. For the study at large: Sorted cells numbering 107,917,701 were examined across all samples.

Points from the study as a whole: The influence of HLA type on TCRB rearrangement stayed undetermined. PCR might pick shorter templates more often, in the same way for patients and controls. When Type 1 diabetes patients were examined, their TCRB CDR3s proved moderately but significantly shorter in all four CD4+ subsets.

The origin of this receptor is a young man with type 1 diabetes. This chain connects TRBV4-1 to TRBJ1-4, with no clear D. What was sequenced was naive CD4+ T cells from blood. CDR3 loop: CASSQDGFTNEKLFF. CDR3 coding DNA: TGCGCCAGCAGCCAAGACGGGTTTACTAATGAAAAACTGTTTTTT.